The 9 T cell receptor beta chains listed next were all sequenced from one sample in a study of T cells in localized non-small cell lung cancer. Profiling relied on immunoSEQ multiplex PCR, and the TCRdb table lists in-frame clones only, not all of them. The table shows fewer than 30,000 clones, with 80% to 85% occurring only once. The sequencing here drew on peripheral blood mononuclear cells, taken before any cancer treatment. The origin of the receptors is a man aged 35-75 years with stage III lung adenocarcinoma.

The chain couples TRBV11-2 to TRBJ1-4; D not resolved. Germline V gene sequence: CDR1 SGHAT, CDR2 FQNNGV. The length of the CDR3 is 12 residues. V was clipped by 4 bases and J by 5 bases, with 5 bases between them. The CDR3 DNA follows: TGTGCCAGCAGCTGGCAGAATGAAAAACTGTTTTTT. Translating gives CASSWQNEKLFF.

The chain is built from TRBV28 and TRBJ2-4; D not certain. The germline gives CDR1 MDHEN, CDR2 SYDVKM. Trimming left V 5 bases short and J 0 bases short, with 14 bases between. This CDR3 has 16 residues. This chain's CDR3 is CASSIRFTLAKNIQYF. CDR3 nucleotide sequence: TGTGCCAGCAGTATCCGGTTTACCTTAGCCAAAAACATTCAGTACTTC. The entire variable domain, with the rest obtained from reference TRBV28 and TRBJ2-4, is as follows: DVKVTQSSRYLVKRTGEKVFLECVQDMDHENMFWYRQDPGLGLRLIYFSYDVKMKEKGDIPEGYSVSREKKERFSLILESASTNQTSMYLCASSIRFTLAKNIQYFGAGTRLSVL.

The J gene is TRBJ1-4, the V gene TRBV13; possible D gene TRBD1, 5 bases. This CDR3 comprises 15 residues. CDR1 is PRHDT, CDR2 FYEKMQ, per germline (reference sequence). Trimming left V 3 bases short and J 11 bases short, with 19 bases between. In DNA form, the CDR3 reads TGTGCCAGCAGCTTGAACCGGCAGGGCGGCAAGAAACTGTTTTTT. This sequence encodes CASSLNRQGGKKLFF.

The chain carries TRBV27 and TRBJ1-6; D ambiguous. The CDR3 is made up of 14 amino acids. Trimming stripped 5 bases from V and 13 bases from J, with 18 bases between. CDR1 is MNHEY, CDR2 SMNVEV, per germline (reference sequence). The CDR3 region is CASSPSTRYSPLHF. The CDR3 DNA sequence: TGTGCCAGCAGTCCTTCCACAAGGTACTCGCCCCTCCACTTT.

The V call is TRBV7-2, the J call TRBJ1-2; 10 bases agree with TRBD1. Trimming at V came to 5 bases and at J to 4 bases, leaving 1 base not matched to a gene. Germline V CDR1 and CDR2: SGHTA, FQGNSA. CDR3 size: 13 residues. CDR3 region: CASSRDRGYGYTF. CDR3 nucleotide sequence: TGTGCCAGCAGCCGGGACAGGGGCTATGGCTACACCTTC.

The V gene is TRBV6-6, the J gene TRBJ1-2; D not resolved. CDR1 and CDR2 (germline): MNHNY, SVGAGI (reference sequence). The CDR3 extends over 16 amino acids. Trimming cost V 0 bases and J 2 bases, with 13 bases left between them. The CDR3 DNA follows: TGTGCCAGCAGTTACTCGGACCCACGGGCAAACTATGGCTACACCTTC. It codes for CASSYSDPRANYGYTF.

A single count supports this clone. The CDR3 loop is CASKPTGGTDTQYF. The CDR3 coding sequence is TGTGCCAGCAAACCCACGGGCGGCACAGATACGCAGTATTTT. The genes are TRBV7-9 and TRBJ2-3; D not resolved. The CDR3 has 14 residues. V was clipped by 7 bases and J by 1 base, with 12 bases between them. Germline values: CDR1 SEHNR, CDR2 FQNEAQ (reference sequence). Drawing the rest from reference TRBV7-9 and TRBJ2-3, the complete variable domain is DTGVSQNPRHKITKRGQNVTFRCDPISEHNRLYWYRQTLGQGPEFLTYFQNEAQLEKSRLLSDRFSAERPKGSFSTLEIQRTEQGDSAMYLCASKPTGGTDTQYFGPGTRLTVL.

The rearrangement joins TRBV5-1 to TRBJ2-5; 8 nucleotides match TRBD1. The CDR3 covers 14 residues. Germline-derived CDR1 and CDR2 are SGHRS and YFSETQ. The V and J ends lost 2 bases and 2 bases, in that order; junction bases with no gene match: 2. This chain's CDR3 is CASSFGQGQETQYF. The CDR3 DNA is TGCGCCAGCAGCTTCGGACAGGGACAAGAGACCCAGTACTTC.

The rearrangement uses TRBV6-5 and TRBJ2-3; 7 nucleotides line up with TRBD2. CDR3 size: 14 residues. Germline CDR1 reads MNHEY; CDR2 reads SVGAGI. V was pared by 8 bases and J by 0 bases, with 5 bases of the junction left unmatched. The CDR3 DNA follows: TGTGCCAGCCGACTAGCCTTCAGCACAGATACGCAGTATTTT. Amino acids: CASRLAFSTDTQYF.